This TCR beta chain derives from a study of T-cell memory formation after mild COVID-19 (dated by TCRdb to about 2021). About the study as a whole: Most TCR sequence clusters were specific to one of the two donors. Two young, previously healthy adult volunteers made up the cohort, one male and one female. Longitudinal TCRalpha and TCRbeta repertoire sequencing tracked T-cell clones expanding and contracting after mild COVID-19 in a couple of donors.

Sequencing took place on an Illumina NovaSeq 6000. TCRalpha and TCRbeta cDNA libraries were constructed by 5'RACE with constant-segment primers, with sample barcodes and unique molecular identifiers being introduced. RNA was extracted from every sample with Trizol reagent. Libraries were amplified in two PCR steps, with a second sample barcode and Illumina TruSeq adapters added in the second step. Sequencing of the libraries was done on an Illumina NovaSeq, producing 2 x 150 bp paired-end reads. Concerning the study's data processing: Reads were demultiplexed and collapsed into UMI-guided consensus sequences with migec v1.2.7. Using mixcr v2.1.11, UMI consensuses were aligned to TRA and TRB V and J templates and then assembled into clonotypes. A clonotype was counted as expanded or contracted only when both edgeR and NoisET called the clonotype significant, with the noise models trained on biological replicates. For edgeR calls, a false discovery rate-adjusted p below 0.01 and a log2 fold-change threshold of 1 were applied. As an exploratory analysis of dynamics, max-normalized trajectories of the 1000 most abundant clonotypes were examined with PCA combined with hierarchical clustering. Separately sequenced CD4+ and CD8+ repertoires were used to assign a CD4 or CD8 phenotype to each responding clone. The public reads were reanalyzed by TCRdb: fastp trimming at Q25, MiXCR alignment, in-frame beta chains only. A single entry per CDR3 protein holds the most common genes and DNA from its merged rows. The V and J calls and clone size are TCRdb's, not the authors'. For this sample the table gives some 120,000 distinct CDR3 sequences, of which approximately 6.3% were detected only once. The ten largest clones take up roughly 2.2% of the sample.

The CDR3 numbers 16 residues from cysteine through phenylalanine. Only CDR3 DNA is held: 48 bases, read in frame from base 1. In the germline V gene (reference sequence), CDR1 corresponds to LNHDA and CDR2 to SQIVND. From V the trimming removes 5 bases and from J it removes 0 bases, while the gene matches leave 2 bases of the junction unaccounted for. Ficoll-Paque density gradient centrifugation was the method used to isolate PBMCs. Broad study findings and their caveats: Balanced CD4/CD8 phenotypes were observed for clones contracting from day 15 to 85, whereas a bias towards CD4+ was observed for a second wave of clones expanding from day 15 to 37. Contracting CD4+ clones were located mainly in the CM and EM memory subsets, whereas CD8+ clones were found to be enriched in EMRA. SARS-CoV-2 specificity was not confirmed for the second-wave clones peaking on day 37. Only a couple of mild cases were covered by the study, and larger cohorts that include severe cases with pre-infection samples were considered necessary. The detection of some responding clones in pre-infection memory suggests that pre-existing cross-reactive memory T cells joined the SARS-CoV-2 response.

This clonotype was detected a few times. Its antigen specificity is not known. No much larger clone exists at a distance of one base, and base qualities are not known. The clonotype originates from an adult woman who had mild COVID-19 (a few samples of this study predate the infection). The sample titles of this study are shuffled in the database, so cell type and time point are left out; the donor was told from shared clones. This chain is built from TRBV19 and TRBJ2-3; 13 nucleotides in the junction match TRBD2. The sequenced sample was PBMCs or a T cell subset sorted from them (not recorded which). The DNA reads TGTGCCAGTAGTTCGGGACTAGCGGGAAGCACAGATACGCAGTATTTT. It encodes CASSSGLAGSTDTQYF.